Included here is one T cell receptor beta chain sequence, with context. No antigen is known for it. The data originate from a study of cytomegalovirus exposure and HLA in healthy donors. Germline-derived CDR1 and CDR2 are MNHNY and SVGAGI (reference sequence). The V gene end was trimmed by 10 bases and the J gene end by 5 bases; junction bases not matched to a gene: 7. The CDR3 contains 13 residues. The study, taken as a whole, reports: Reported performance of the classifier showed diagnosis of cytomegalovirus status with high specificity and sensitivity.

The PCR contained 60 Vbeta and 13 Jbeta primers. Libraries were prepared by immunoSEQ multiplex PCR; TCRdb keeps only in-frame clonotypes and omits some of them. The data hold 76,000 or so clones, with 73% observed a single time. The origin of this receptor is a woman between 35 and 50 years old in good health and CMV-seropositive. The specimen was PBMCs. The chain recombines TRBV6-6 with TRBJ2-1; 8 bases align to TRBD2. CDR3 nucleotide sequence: TGTGCCACCCTCGAGCGGGGGAACAATGAGCAGTTCTTC. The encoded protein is CATLERGNNEQFF.